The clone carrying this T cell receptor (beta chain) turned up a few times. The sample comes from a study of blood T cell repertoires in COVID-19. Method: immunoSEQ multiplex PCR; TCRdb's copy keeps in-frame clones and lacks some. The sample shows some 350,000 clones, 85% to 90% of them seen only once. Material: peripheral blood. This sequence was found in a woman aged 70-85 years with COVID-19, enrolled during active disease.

The CDR3 DNA is TGTGCCAGCAGCCAAGACGGGACAGGGGGCGACGGCTACACCTTC. The encoded protein is CASSQDGTGGDGYTF. The chain couples TRBV4-2 to TRBJ1-2; 12 nucleotides align to TRBD1. Losses at the gene ends were 0 bases for V and 8 bases for J; bases not matched to a gene: 4. Germline V gene data show CDR1 as LGHNA and CDR2 as YNFKEQ. CDR3 length: 15 residues.